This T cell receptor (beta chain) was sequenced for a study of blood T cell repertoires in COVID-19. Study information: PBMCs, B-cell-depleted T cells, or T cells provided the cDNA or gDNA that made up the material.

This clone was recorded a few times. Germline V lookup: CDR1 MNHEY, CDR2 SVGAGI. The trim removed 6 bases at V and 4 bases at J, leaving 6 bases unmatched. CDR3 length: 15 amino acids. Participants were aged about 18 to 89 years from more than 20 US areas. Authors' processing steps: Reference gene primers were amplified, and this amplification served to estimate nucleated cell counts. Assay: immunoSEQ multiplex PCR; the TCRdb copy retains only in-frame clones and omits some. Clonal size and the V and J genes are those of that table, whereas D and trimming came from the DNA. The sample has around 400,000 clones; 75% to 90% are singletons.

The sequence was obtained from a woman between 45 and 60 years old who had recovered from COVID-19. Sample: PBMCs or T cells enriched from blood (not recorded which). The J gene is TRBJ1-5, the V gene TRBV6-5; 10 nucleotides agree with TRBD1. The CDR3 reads CASSLTGGGNQPQHF. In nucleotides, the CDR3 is TGTGCCAGCAGCCTGACAGGGGGCGGGAATCAGCCCCAGCATTTT.